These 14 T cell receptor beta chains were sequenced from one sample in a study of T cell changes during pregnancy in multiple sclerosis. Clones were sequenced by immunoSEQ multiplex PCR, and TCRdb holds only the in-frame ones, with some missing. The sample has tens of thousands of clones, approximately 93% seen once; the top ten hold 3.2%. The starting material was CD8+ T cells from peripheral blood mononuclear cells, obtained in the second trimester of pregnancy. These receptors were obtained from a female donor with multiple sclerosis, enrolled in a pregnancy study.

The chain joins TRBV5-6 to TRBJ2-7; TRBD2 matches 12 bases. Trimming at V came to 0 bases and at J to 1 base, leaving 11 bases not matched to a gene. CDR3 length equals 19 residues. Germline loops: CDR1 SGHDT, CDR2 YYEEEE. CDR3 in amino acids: CASSLVQGGLAGLSYEQYF. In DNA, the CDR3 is TGTGCCAGCAGCTTGGTTCAAGGTGGACTAGCGGGACTATCCTACGAGCAGTACTTC.

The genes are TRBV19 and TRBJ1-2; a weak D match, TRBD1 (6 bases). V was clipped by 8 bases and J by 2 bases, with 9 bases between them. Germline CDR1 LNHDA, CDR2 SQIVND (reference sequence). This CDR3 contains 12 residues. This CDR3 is CASAQGNYGYTF. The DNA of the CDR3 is TGTGCCAGTGCGCAGGGGAACTATGGCTACACCTTC.

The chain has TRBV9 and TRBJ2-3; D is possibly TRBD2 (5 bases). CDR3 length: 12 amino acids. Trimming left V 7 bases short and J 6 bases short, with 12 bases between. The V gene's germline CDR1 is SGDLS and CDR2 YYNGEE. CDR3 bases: TGTGCCAGCGGTCCGGGGTCGGATACGCAGTATTTT. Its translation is CASGPGSDTQYF.

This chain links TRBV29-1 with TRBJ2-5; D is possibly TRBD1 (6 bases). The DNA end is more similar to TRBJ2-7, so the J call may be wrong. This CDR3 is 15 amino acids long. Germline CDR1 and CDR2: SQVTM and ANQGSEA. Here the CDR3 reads CSVEDGGQSSYEQYF. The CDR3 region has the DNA TGCAGCGTTGAAGATGGCGGACAGAGCTCCTACGAGCAGTACTTC.

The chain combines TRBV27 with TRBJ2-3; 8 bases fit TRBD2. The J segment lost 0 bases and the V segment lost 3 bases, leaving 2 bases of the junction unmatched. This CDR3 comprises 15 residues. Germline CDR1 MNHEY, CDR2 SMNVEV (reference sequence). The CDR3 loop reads CASSFGLASTDTQYF. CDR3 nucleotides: TGTGCCAGCAGTTTTGGACTAGCAAGCACAGATACGCAGTATTTT.

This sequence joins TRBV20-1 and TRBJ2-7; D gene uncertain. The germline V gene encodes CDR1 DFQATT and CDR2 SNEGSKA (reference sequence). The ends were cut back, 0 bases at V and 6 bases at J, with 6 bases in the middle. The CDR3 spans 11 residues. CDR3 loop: CSARDGREQYF. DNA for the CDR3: TGCAGTGCTAGAGATGGGCGCGAGCAGTACTTC.

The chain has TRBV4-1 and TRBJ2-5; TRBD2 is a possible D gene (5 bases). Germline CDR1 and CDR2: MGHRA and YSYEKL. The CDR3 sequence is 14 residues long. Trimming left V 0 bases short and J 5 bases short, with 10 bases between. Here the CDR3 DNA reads TGCGCCAGCAGCCAAGATCGGGGTGAGGAGACCCAGTACTTC. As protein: CASSQDRGEETQYF.

CDR3 in DNA: TGTGCCAGCAGCCTTGGGACAGGGGGTCCAGATACGCAGTATTTT. Translation: CASSLGTGGPDTQYF. The V gene is TRBV14, the J gene TRBJ2-3; TRBD1 matches 11 bases. The CDR3 covers 15 residues. CDR1 SGHDN and CDR2 FVKESK come from the germline V gene. With 4 bases clipped from V and 4 bases from J, the junction kept 4 bases outside the gene matches.

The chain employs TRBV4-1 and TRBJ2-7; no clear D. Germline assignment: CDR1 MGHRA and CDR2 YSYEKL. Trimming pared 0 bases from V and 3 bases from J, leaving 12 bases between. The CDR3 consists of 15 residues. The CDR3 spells CASSQDFYFSYEQYF. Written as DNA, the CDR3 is TGCGCCAGCAGCCAAGATTTCTACTTTAGCTACGAGCAGTACTTC.

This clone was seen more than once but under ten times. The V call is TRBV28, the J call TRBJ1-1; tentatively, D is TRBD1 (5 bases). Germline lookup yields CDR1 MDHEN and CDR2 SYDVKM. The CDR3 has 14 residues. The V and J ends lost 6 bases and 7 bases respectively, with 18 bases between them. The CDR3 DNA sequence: TGTGCCAGCAGCCCAGAAAGGTGGCAGGGTGAAGCTTTCTTT. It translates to CASSPERWQGEAFF.

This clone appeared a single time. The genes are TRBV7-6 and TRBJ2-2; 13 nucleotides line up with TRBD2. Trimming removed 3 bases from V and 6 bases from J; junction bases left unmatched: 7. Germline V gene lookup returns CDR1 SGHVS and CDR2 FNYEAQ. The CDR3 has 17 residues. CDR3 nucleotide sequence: TGTGCCAGCAGCTTCGTCTCGGGACTAGCGGGATCCGGGGAGCTGTTTTTT. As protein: CASSFVSGLAGSGELFF.

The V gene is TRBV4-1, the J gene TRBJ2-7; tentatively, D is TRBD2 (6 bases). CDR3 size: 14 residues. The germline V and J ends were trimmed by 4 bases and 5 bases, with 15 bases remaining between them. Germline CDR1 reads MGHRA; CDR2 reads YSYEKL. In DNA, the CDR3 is TGCGCCAGCAGCCTCGGGCAGGGAGGCGACGAGCAGTACTTC. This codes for CASSLGQGGDEQYF.

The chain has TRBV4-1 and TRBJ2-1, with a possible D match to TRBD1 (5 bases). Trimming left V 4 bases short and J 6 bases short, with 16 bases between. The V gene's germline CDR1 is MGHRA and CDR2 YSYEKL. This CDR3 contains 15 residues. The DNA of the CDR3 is TGCGCCAGCAGCCCAGAATGGGGCTCAGGCAATGAGCAGTTCTTC. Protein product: CASSPEWGSGNEQFF.

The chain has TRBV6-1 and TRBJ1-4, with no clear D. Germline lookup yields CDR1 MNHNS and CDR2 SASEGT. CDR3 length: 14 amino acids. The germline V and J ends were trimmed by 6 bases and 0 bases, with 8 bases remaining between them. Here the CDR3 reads CASRRIATNEKLFF. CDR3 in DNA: TGTGCCAGCAGGCGGATCGCAACTAATGAAAAACTGTTTTTT.